The present T cell receptor beta chain was sequenced within a study of T cell responses to AZD1222 COVID-19 vaccine (dated by TCRdb to about 2021). Background for the entire study: AZD1222 recipients with second doses at about 4 weeks or about 12 weeks were pooled, because spike-specific TCR depth and breadth did not differ between schedules. TCR sequencing covered 233 trial participants: 207 given two doses of AZD1222 and 26 given two doses of MenACWY control vaccine. Trial participants were enrolled by age into subgroups of 18-55, 56-69 and 70-plus years, and approximately 150, 30 and 60 TCR-sequenced participants, respectively, were included in these subgroups.

CDR1 and CDR2, looked up from the germline V gene, are MDHEN and SYDVKM. From V the trimming removes 2 bases and from J it removes 4 bases, while the gene matches leave 10 bases of the junction unaccounted for. Its CDR3 holds 16 amino acids, cysteine through phenylalanine. Only CDR3 DNA remains: 48 bases, in frame from the first base. Summary of the overall study and its limitations: After two AZD1222 doses, spike-specific TCR breadth and depth were significantly higher than at day 0 and than in MenACWY recipients. Nearly half of unique spike-specific TCRs reportedly recognized epitopes outside regions mutated in the B.1.351 and B.1.1.7 variants. In the small 56-69-year group, the increase in depth fell short of significance, most likely because of low power. CD4 TCRs associated with the vaccine covered the entire spike protein, and the dominant responses were in regions 160-218 and 743-854. Participants were mostly white British, with more females than males. The authors suggested clonal diversity may have been underestimated. Only six or seven AZD1222 recipients were SARS-CoV-2 seropositive at baseline, limiting conclusions about previously exposed vaccinees. Because no day 14 peak-response samples were available, repertoires were characterized only after the peak T cell response.

A remark on this clone: Its cognate antigen has yet to be identified. Per-base quality was not reported, and no clone a single base away is much larger than it.

The CDR3 regions of human TCRbeta chains were analyzed by immunosequencing. The study's own analysis went as follows. Repertoire TCRs were checked for matches against a reference library of SARS-CoV-2-specific TCRs that had been generated using the MIRA antigen-specificity platform. Breadth meant the fraction of unique TCRs that were SARS-CoV-2-associated, whereas depth meant the fraction of total T cells that were SARS-CoV-2-associated. Using the MIRA data, each spike-specific TCR was assigned both to the spike region to which the TCR was reactive and to a CD4 or CD8 class. Log10-transformed breadth and depth values were compared by one-way ANOVA with Sidak's multiple comparisons tests. TCRdb stores this immuneACCESS table with in-frame sequences only. Part of the clones is absent; in the studies checked, under half of the shortfall reflects unresolved V genes, and no reason is known for the rest. That table furnishes V, J and clone size, whereas the DNA furnished D and trimming. Here the sample has 100,000 to 150,000 clones; over 70% occur a single time. The ten most abundant clones make up over 5.5% of the sample.

The time point label, read with the paper, signifies: baseline before first vaccination. Vaccinee samples came from UK trials COV001 and COV002, including a single-blind randomized controlled phase 2/3 trial of AZD1222 (ChAdOx1 nCoV-19) in healthy adults. For TCRbeta chain sequencing, PBMC samples were collected from trial participants at day 0 and at day 28 after the second dose. The receptor's source is an adult in good health. This material consisted of peripheral blood, taken on day 0 of AZD1222 vaccination. Here the chain combines TRBV28 and TRBJ1-2; 7 junctional bases match TRBD1. The CDR3 protein is CASSLDNNRGGYGYTF. The sequenced DNA: TGTGCCAGCAGTTTAGACAACAACAGGGGTGGCTATGGCTACACCTTC.